The rows below give T cell receptor beta chains drawn from one sample of a study of T cells in Graves' hyperthyroidism and ophthalmopathy. TCRdb redid the calling of the multiplex PCR reads with MiXCR, one entry per CDR3 protein. The sample includes about 200,000 distinct CDR3 sequences, about a sixth of them seen just once. Sequences were obtained from blood. The receptors come from a woman aged 45-65 years with Graves' hyperthyroidism. Each CDR3 is given with its conserved first and last residue. D genes are given only for firm matches. Size is stated for part of the rows, as once, few or many counts, or as a class when the clone is expanded.

V gene	J gene	clone size	D gene	CDR3 protein	CDR3 DNA
TRBV6-2/TRBV6-3	TRBJ2-1	-	-	CASTRSGDYNEQFF	TGTGCCAGCACCCGGTCAGGGGACTACAATGAGCAGTTCTTC
TRBV29-1	TRBJ2-7	many	-	CSLCNRGQRSYEQYF	TGCAGCCTGTGCAATCGGGGTCAGCGCTCCTACGAGCAGTACTTC
TRBV2	TRBJ2-1	many	-	CASSERVPILQFF	TGTGCCAGCAGTGAAAGAGTCCCCATACTCCAGTTCTTC
TRBV4-2	TRBJ2-2	few	TRBD1	CASSQDEGTGRLAGELFF	TGTGCCAGCAGCCAAGATGAAGGGACAGGGCGTTTAGCCGGGGAGCTGTTTTTT
TRBV20-1	TRBJ2-7	many	-	CSASGLVSEQYF	TGCAGTGCGAGTGGGCTAGTCTCCGAGCAGTACTTC
TRBV2	TRBJ1-5	once	-	CASSEVSTNQPQHF	TGTGCCAGCAGTGAAGTGTCTACCAATCAGCCCCAGCATTTT
TRBV6-1	TRBJ2-6	-	-	CASSEWWDLGSGANVLTF	TGTGCCAGCAGTGAATGGTGGGACCTAGGCTCTGGGGCCAACGTCCTGACTTTC
TRBV27	TRBJ2-2	few	-	CASRSVNTGELFF	TGTGCCAGCCGGTCGGTTAACACCGGGGAGCTGTTTTTT
TRBV7-8	TRBJ2-7	many	-	CASSLDSSYEQYF	TGTGCCAGCAGCTTAGACAGCTCCTACGAGCAGTACTTC
TRBV7-9	TRBJ1-4	few	-	CASAPPQREKLFF	TGTGCCAGCGCCCCGCCCCAGCGGGAAAAACTGTTTTTT
TRBV10-3	TRBJ1-5	many	TRBD1	CAISARQGAGDSNQPQHF	TGTGCCATCAGCGCGAGACAGGGGGCGGGTGATAGCAATCAGCCCCAGCATTTT
TRBV29-1	TRBJ2-2	-	TRBD2	CSARVAGGPARELFF	TGCAGCGCCCGAGTTGCGGGAGGACCGGCCAGGGAGCTGTTTTTT
TRBV6-5	TRBJ2-7	-	TRBD2	CASSYSLAGVQYEQYF	TGTGCCAGCAGTTACTCGCTAGCGGGAGTACAGTACGAGCAGTACTTC
TRBV19	TRBJ2-5	many	-	CASSILGPAQETQYF	TGTGCCAGTAGTATCCTTGGACCCGCTCAAGAGACCCAGTACTTC
TRBV30	TRBJ2-3	-	-	CAWSLRGSGTDTQYF	TGTGCCTGGAGCCTGAGGGGGAGTGGCACAGATACGCAGTATTTT
TRBV29-1	TRBJ1-1	few	-	CSVELRGGLNTEAFF	TGCAGCGTTGAACTTCGAGGAGGGCTGAACACTGAAGCTTTCTTT
TRBV7-8	TRBJ2-1	many	-	CASSLTSRNTYNEQFF	TGTGCCAGCAGCTTAACCAGCCGAAACACCTACAATGAGCAGTTCTTC
TRBV5-6	TRBJ2-4	-	-	CASSPWTRGNIQYF	TGTGCCAGCAGCCCTTGGACCCGGGGAAACATTCAGTACTTC
TRBV12-3/TRBV12-4	TRBJ1-6	few	-	CASSLNFVYSPLHF	TGTGCCAGCAGTTTAAATTTTGTTTATTCACCCCTCCACTTT
TRBV30	TRBJ1-1	few	-	CAWSVFSSSITFF	TGTGCCTGGAGTGTATTCAGTTCGTCTATCACTTTCTTT
TRBV2	TRBJ2-7	-	TRBD1	CASRTGSSSYEQYF	TGTGCCAGCAGGACAGGGTCGAGCTCCTACGAGCAGTACTTC
TRBV28	TRBJ1-5	many	-	CASSKVTRPSNQPQHF	TGTGCCAGCAGCAAGGTGACAAGGCCGAGCAATCAGCCCCAGCATTTT
TRBV2	TRBJ1-6	many	-	CASRLNSPLHF	TGTGCCAGCAGACTTAATTCACCCCTCCACTTT
TRBV9	TRBJ2-3	-	-	CASSVERGTDTQYF	TGTGCCAGCAGCGTAGAGCGGGGCACAGATACGCAGTATTTT
TRBV29-1	TRBJ2-1	once	-	CSVGRDDYNEQFF	TGCAGCGTTGGAAGGGATGACTACAATGAGCAGTTCTTC
TRBV12-3/TRBV12-4	TRBJ1-4	-	-	CASRGGGAGEKLFF	TGTGCCAGCAGGGGGGGGGGGGCAGGAGAAAAACTGTTTTTT
TRBV2	TRBJ1-2	-	TRBD1	CASSEGRDRVPLGYTF	TGTGCCAGCAGTGAAGGCCGGGACAGGGTTCCCCTTGGCTACACCTTC
TRBV7-8	TRBJ2-3	few	TRBD2	CASSLLGTGGLTDTQYF	TGTGCCAGCAGCTTACTTGGGACGGGAGGTCTCACAGATACGCAGTATTTT
TRBV13	TRBJ2-1	many	-	CASSLPVPGLLSYNEQFF	TGTGCCAGCAGCTTACCCGTACCGGGACTCCTCTCCTACAATGAGCAGTTCTTC
TRBV20-1	TRBJ1-1	-	-	CSAPGRNTEAFF	TGCAGTGCCCCCGGGAGGAACACTGAAGCTTTCTTT
TRBV5-1	TRBJ2-5	-	TRBD2	CASREGTSGTETQYF	TGCGCCAGCAGAGAAGGGACTAGCGGGACGGAGACCCAGTACTTC
TRBV18	TRBJ2-7	many	-	CASSPETAYEQYF	TGTGCCAGCTCACCTGAAACTGCCTACGAGCAGTACTTC
TRBV27	TRBJ2-1	many	TRBD2	CASSNIFTSGLAGDEQFF	TGTGCCAGCAGTAATATATTTACATCGGGACTAGCGGGAGATGAGCAGTTCTTC
TRBV25-1	TRBJ2-3	-	TRBD2	CASSEVIVTSGTDTQYF	TGTGCCAGCAGTGAAGTTATCGTGACTAGCGGGACAGATACGCAGTATTTT
TRBV9	TRBJ1-2	many	-	CASSVEARLNYGYTF	TGTGCCAGCAGCGTAGAGGCCAGACTGAACTATGGCTACACCTTC